The 32 T cell receptor beta chains reported below all come from one sample, sequenced in a study of blood T cell repertoires in COVID-19. Libraries were prepared by immunoSEQ multiplex PCR; TCRdb keeps only in-frame clonotypes and omits some of them. Here the sample spans a few hundred thousand clones, over 65% being singletons. The sequenced sample consisted of peripheral blood. These TCRs come from a man in his 60s who had recovered from COVID-19.

The chain employs TRBV4-1 and TRBJ2-3, with 7 bases aligning to TRBD1. J lost 0 bases, V lost 2 bases, and 8 bases had no gene match. The germline CDR1 and CDR2 sequences are MGHRA and YSYEKL. This CDR3 has 17 residues. The CDR3 DNA reads TGCGCCAGCAGCCAAACCCGGACAGGAACTAGCACAGATACGCAGTATTTT. Translated, it gives CASSQTRTGTSTDTQYF.

This sequence joins TRBV18 and TRBJ1-4, with no clear D. The CDR3 totals 15 residues. Germline V gene data show CDR1 as KGHSH and CDR2 as LQKENI. Trimming took off 2 bases at V and 5 bases at J, with 12 bases between the two ends. The chain's CDR3 is CASSPVTVSNEKLFF. The CDR3 region has the DNA TGTGCCAGCTCACCAGTTACGGTTTCAAATGAAAAACTGTTTTTT.

Note on this clone: Its ends do not fully match the called genes, so a read error is possible. The chain carries TRBV7-7 and TRBJ2-3; 10 bases align to TRBD1. Per the germline V gene, CDR1 is SSHAT and CDR2 is FNYEAQ (reference sequence). The CDR3 covers 15 residues. This chain's CDR3 is CASSSGQGITDTQYF. The CDR3 DNA follows: TGTGCTAGCAGCTCGGGACAGGGGATCACAGATACGCAGTATTTT.

V usage is TRBV2 and J usage is TRBJ2-1, with D tentatively TRBD2 (6 bases). Germline V gene sequence: CDR1 SNHLY, CDR2 FYNNEI. CDR3 size: 16 residues. V was shortened by 3 bases and J by 0 bases, with 12 bases between the two germline ends. The CDR3 reads CASSDLAGSSYNEQFF. The CDR3 nucleotides read TGTGCCAGCAGTGATTTGGCGGGGAGCTCCTACAATGAGCAGTTCTTC.

The genes are TRBV30 and TRBJ2-5; D uncertain. The CDR3 sequence is 13 residues long. Germline CDR1 reads GTSNPN; CDR2 reads SVGIG (reference sequence). Trimming took 0 bases from V and 7 from J, leaving 12 bases between them. DNA for the CDR3: TGTGCCTGGAGTGTACTGTTTTATGGGACCCAGTACTTC. Its translation is CAWSVLFYGTQYF.

This clone was detected only a few times. The chain combines TRBV14 with TRBJ1-3; 9 bases line up with TRBD1. Unmatched junction bases numbered 9, after V lost 8 bases and J lost 4 bases. Germline values: CDR1 SGHDN, CDR2 FVKESK. This CDR3 is built from 15 residues. This chain's CDR3 is CASSGTGLYGNTIYF. The DNA for the CDR3 is TGTGCCAGCTCGGGGACAGGGTTGTACGGAAACACCATATATTTT.

V is TRBV3-1 (or the pseudogene TRBV3-2) and J is TRBJ2-1; D may be TRBD1 (6 bases). V was shortened by 1 base and J by 10 bases, with 17 bases between the two germline ends. Germline CDR1 LGHDT, CDR2 YNNKEL (reference sequence). The CDR3 totals 15 residues. The CDR3 loop reads CASSQGGRGGREQFF. The CDR3 DNA is TGTGCCAGCAGCCAAGGAGGCAGGGGTGGACGCGAGCAGTTCTTC.

This chain joins TRBV7-2 and TRBJ2-3; D perhaps matches TRBD1 (5 bases). The germline V gene has CDR1 SGHTA and CDR2 FQGNSA. Trimming removed 1 base from V and 6 bases from J, with 11 bases in between. This CDR3 region has 14 residues. For the CDR3, the DNA is TGTGCCAGCAGCTTAGATCTGCCAGGGGATACGCAGTATTTT. It yields the protein CASSLDLPGDTQYF.

A word on this clone: A junction end diverges from the germline sequence, so it may reflect a read error. The chain joins TRBV18 to TRBJ1-1, with D possibly matching TRBD1 (5 bases). The CDR3 contains 11 residues. Germline assignment: CDR1 KGHSH and CDR2 LQKENI. Here the CDR3 DNA reads TGTGCCAGCTCACCGGGGCATGGTGAGGAGTTT. It specifies CASSPGHGEEF.

The chain combines TRBV3-1 (or the pseudogene TRBV3-2) with TRBJ1-2; a weak D match, TRBD1 (5 bases). V was trimmed by 0 bases and J by 9 bases, leaving 14 bases between them. Per germline, CDR1 LGHDT and CDR2 YNNKEL (reference sequence). The CDR3 has 14 residues. The CDR3 sequence: CASSQDFSGLSYTF. As DNA, the CDR3 is TGTGCCAGCAGCCAAGATTTCTCAGGGTTGAGCTACACCTTC.

CDR3 region: CATSPGGPNTGELFF. CDR3 sequence (DNA): TGTGCCACCAGCCCGGGAGGGCCGAACACCGGGGAGCTGTTTTTT. The chain has TRBV15 and TRBJ2-2, with 8 bases identical to TRBD2. The CDR3 is made up of 15 amino acids. The J segment lost 0 bases and the V segment lost 5 bases, leaving 2 bases of the junction unmatched. The germline V gene encodes CDR1 LNHNV and CDR2 YYDKDF (reference sequence).

This rearrangement joins TRBV28 to TRBJ2-7, with 9 bases identical to TRBD1. The germline V gene encodes CDR1 MDHEN and CDR2 SYDVKM. There are 18 residues in the CDR3. Unmatched junction bases numbered 20, after V lost 5 bases and J lost 6 bases. CDR3 in DNA: TGTGCCAGCAGTGAGGACAGGGGCCATCCCCCCAGGACTGCCGAGCAGTACTTC. This gives the protein CASSEDRGHPPRTAEQYF.

This clone came up a few times. CDR3 residues: CATPSTSGFTGELFF. The CDR3 DNA follows: TGTGCCACTCCATCGACTAGCGGGTTCACCGGGGAGCTGTTTTTT. The chain carries TRBV7-9 and TRBJ2-2, with 10 bases identical to TRBD2. Germline-derived CDR1 and CDR2 are SEHNR and FQNEAQ (reference sequence). V trimming: 10 bases; J trimming: 4 bases; junction bases outside the gene matches: 9. The CDR3 contains 15 residues.

J is TRBJ1-1 and V is TRBV18; 11 bases agree with TRBD1. CDR3 size: 17 residues. Germline V lookup: CDR1 KGHSH, CDR2 LQKENI. The V and J ends lost 4 bases and 5 bases, in that order; junction bases with no gene match: 12. This CDR3 is CASSRGTGQGARTEAFF. CDR3 nucleotide sequence: TGTGCCAGCTCACGGGGAACAGGACAGGGGGCGAGGACTGAAGCTTTCTTT. The full variable domain, with the rest looked up from reference TRBV18 and TRBJ1-1, is NAGVMQNPRHLVRRRGQEARLRCSPMKGHSHVYWYRQLPEEGLKFMVYLQKENIIDESGMPKERFSAEFPKEGPSILRIQQVVRGDSAAYFCASSRGTGQGARTEAFFGQGTRLTVV.

This clone was found once. In DNA form, the CDR3 reads TGTGCCAGCAGTTTTAGACAGGGCGGCGAGCAGTACTTC. Translating gives CASSFRQGGEQYF. V gene TRBV5-6 combines with J gene TRBJ2-7; 7 positions agree with TRBD1. The CDR3 is 13 residues long. Germline lookup yields CDR1 SGHDT and CDR2 YYEEEE. The V segment lost 5 bases and the J segment 6 bases; nucleotides outside the gene matches: 8.

This rearrangement joins TRBV5-1 to TRBJ2-1; D remains unclear. The CDR3 totals 16 residues. CDR1 is SGHRS and CDR2 is YFSETQ in the germline V gene. V lost 0 bases and J lost 2, with 12 bases in between. For the CDR3, the DNA is TGCGCCAGCAGCTTGGTGGCGGTTCCCCCCTACAATGAGCAGTTCTTC. Residues: CASSLVAVPPYNEQFF.

The V and J genes are TRBV19 and TRBJ2-3; 8 nucleotides line up with TRBD2. The CDR3 totals 13 residues. Germline lookup yields CDR1 LNHDA and CDR2 SQIVND (reference sequence). V dropped 4 bases and J dropped 8; count of bases not matched to a gene: 5. CDR3 amino acids: CASSTSGLGTQYF. The CDR3, as DNA: TGTGCCAGTAGTACTAGCGGGCTCGGTACGCAGTATTTT.

Concerning this clone itself: At the DNA level, this CDR3 is encoded by other sequences in the same sample as well. V is TRBV5-1 and J is TRBJ2-3; D is uncertain. Germline CDR1 reads SGHRS; CDR2 reads YFSETQ. The CDR3 length is 11 residues. Trimming pared 4 bases from V and 6 bases from J, leaving 6 bases between. The DNA for the CDR3 is TGCGCCAGCAGCCTGGCTGATACGCAGTATTTT. It specifies CASSLADTQYF.

The chain recombines TRBV5-1 with TRBJ2-2; D is perhaps TRBD1 (6 bases). With 1 base removed from V and 0 bases from J, the gap between germline ends came to 10 bases. Germline assignment: CDR1 SGHRS and CDR2 YFSETQ. The CDR3 has 16 amino acids. CDR3 region: CASSLTGPPNTGELFF. The CDR3 DNA follows: TGCGCCAGCAGCTTGACAGGGCCACCGAACACCGGGGAGCTGTTTTTT. Complete variable domain (other parts from reference TRBV5-1 and TRBJ2-2): KAGVTQTPRYLIKTRGQQVTLSCSPISGHRSVSWYQQTPGQGLQFLFEYFSETQRNKGNFPGRFSGRQFSNSRSEMNVSTLELGDSALYLCASSLTGPPNTGELFFGEGSRLTVL.

The V gene is TRBV19, the J gene TRBJ2-5, with D possibly being TRBD1 (6 bases). Trimming left V 6 bases short and J 1 base short, with 18 bases between. This CDR3 region has 16 residues. Germline CDR1 and CDR2: LNHDA and SQIVND (reference sequence). The CDR3 DNA follows: TGTGCCAGTAGACCCTCGAGCGCAGGGGCCCAAGAGACCCAGTACTTC. Translating gives CASRPSSAGAQETQYF.

The chain has TRBV5-4 and TRBJ2-2, with D tentatively TRBD1 (5 bases). Trimming stripped 1 base from V and 9 bases from J, with 10 bases between. The CDR3 extends over 13 amino acids. Germline CDR1 and CDR2: SGHNT and YYREEE (reference sequence). For the CDR3, the DNA is TGTGCCAGCAGCTTGCAGGGTTACCGGGAGCTGTTTTTT. Amino acid sequence: CASSLQGYRELFF.

This chain uses TRBV6-1 with TRBJ1-2; possible D gene TRBD1, 5 bases. V gave up 1 base and J gave up 4 bases, with 10 bases separating them. Germline values: CDR1 MNHNS, CDR2 SASEGT. CDR3 length: 14 residues. The CDR3 sequence: CASSEGRTGYGYTF. The CDR3 coding sequence is TGTGCCAGCAGTGAAGGCCGCACAGGCTATGGCTACACCTTC.

The chain uses TRBV21-1 and TRBJ2-7; the DNA was not compared with TRBD1, the D call given in the table. TRBV21-1 is reported as a pseudogene. This CDR3 has 12 amino acids. The CDR3 nucleotides are TGTGCCAGCTGGACAGGGGACTACGAGCAGTACTTC. Translation: CASWTGDYEQYF.

As regards this clone: The junction and the germline gene differ at one end; a read error may be behind it. The rearrangement uses TRBV5-1 and TRBJ2-2, with TRBD1 matching over 8 bases. Germline assignment: CDR1 SGHRS and CDR2 YFSETQ. This CDR3 is 15 amino acids long. The CDR3 coding sequence is TGCGCCAGCAGCCTGAGGACAGGGAACTCCGGGGAGCTGTTTTTT. It yields the protein CASSLRTGNSGELFF.

V gene TRBV18 combines with J gene TRBJ2-7; TRBD1 aligns across 9 bases. Unmatched junction bases numbered 6, after V lost 3 bases and J lost 6 bases. Germline assignment: CDR1 KGHSH and CDR2 LQKENI. This CDR3 region has 14 residues. The CDR3 reads CASSPSGQGREQYF. Here the CDR3 DNA reads TGTGCCAGCTCACCTTCGGGACAGGGACGCGAGCAGTACTTC. Supplemented by reference TRBV18 and TRBJ2-7, the full variable domain reads NAGVMQNPRHLVRRRGQEARLRCSPMKGHSHVYWYRQLPEEGLKFMVYLQKENIIDESGMPKERFSAEFPKEGPSILRIQQVVRGDSAAYFCASSPSGQGREQYFGPGTRLTVT.

V and J are TRBV10-3 and TRBJ2-1, with 13 bases identical to TRBD2. V lost 6 bases, J lost 8 bases, and 7 bases stayed unmatched. Germline V lookup: CDR1 ENHRY, CDR2 SYGVKD. CDR3 length: 15 residues. The CDR3 loop is CAIRGTSGGAHEQFF. The DNA for the CDR3 is TGTGCCATCAGGGGTACTAGCGGGGGGGCCCATGAGCAGTTCTTC.

The chain couples TRBV4-1 to TRBJ1-5, with TRBD1 matching over 10 bases. The CDR3 covers 18 residues. V was clipped by 4 bases and J by 0 bases; unmatched bases: 9. From germline, CDR1 is MGHRA and CDR2 YSYEKL. Written as DNA, the CDR3 is TGCGCCAGCAGCCCCCGGGACAGGGGTTCTTATAGCAATCAGCCCCAGCATTTT. This codes for CASSPRDRGSYSNQPQHF.

This clone was observed once. The V and J genes are TRBV5-8 and TRBJ2-2; no clear D. The CDR3 sequence is 13 residues long. Germline CDR1 is SGHTS and CDR2 is YDEGEE. V gave up 4 bases and J gave up 4 bases, with 8 bases separating them. CDR3 nucleotide sequence: TGTGCCAGCAGCCGTTACGGCACCGGGGAGCTGTTTTTT. This gives the protein CASSRYGTGELFF.

The chain joins TRBV6-1 to TRBJ1-5; D is uncertain. V was pared by 4 bases and J by 6 bases, with 19 bases between. Germline V gives CDR1 MNHNS, CDR2 SASEGT. The CDR3 is 16 amino acids. This chain's CDR3 is CASSGIGRGSLQPQHF. In nucleotides, the CDR3 is TGTGCCAGCAGTGGAATTGGTCGGGGTAGCCTTCAGCCCCAGCATTTT.

The gene calls are TRBV19 and TRBJ1-2; 8 bases map to TRBD1. The germline V gene has CDR1 LNHDA and CDR2 SQIVND (reference sequence). This CDR3 contains 14 residues. V dropped 3 bases and J dropped 7; count of bases not matched to a gene: 7. CDR3 loop: CASSIRGLATGYTF. CDR3 nucleotide sequence: TGTGCCAGTAGTATCAGGGGGCTGGCAACTGGCTACACCTTC.

This clone was found once. V is TRBV29-1 and J is TRBJ2-7, with D possibly being TRBD2 (5 bases). V was pared by 0 bases and J by 6 bases, with 12 bases between. This CDR3 is 13 amino acids long. The germline V gene encodes CDR1 SQVTM and CDR2 ANQGSEA. CDR3 sequence reads: CSVEENLGSEQYF. As DNA, the CDR3 is TGCAGCGTTGAAGAGAATCTGGGGAGCGAGCAGTACTTC.

As regards this clone: At one boundary the junction diverges from the germline segment, which might be a read error. The chain joins TRBV28 to TRBJ2-7; D is unresolved. The CDR3 has 11 residues. Germline V CDR1 and CDR2: MDHEN, SYDVKM. CDR3: CASSLGSRVGF. CDR3 in DNA: TGTGCCAGCAGTCTCGGGTCCCGAGTAGGCTTC.